These T cell receptor beta chains were read from a single sample in a study of identical twins. TCRdb analysed the 5' RACE reads with MiXCR anew, one entry per CDR3 protein. The sample yields some 710,000 distinct CDR3 sequences, 5.5% to 6.5% seen once. Sequencing was performed on naive T cells sorted from blood. These receptors were taken from a man younger than 35 in good health. CDR3s include the opening cysteine and the closing phenylalanine or tryptophan. D genes are given only for firm matches. Some rows have no size entry. The others give once, few or many, or a class for an expanded clone.

many,.,TRBV27,TRBJ2-4,CASSLFAAAKNIQYF,TGTGCCAGCAGTTTATTTGCGGCAGCCAAAAACATTCAGTACTTC
few,TRBD2,TRBV30,TRBJ2-7,CAWSALAKSYEQYF,TGTGCCTGGAGTGCACTAGCGAAATCCTACGAGCAGTACTTC
many,.,TRBV7-2,TRBJ2-2,CASSRLRSFPYTGELFF,TGTGCCAGCAGCCGATTAAGGAGCTTCCCTTACACCGGGGAGCTGTTTTTT
.,.,TRBV29-1,TRBJ2-2,CSVEVGQVGTGELFF,TGCAGCGTTGAAGTCGGTCAGGTTGGGACCGGGGAGCTGTTTTTT
many,TRBD2,TRBV20-1,TRBJ2-3,CSARDGRGTDTQYF,TGCAGTGCTAGAGACGGGAGGGGCACAGATACGCAGTATTTT
few,.,TRBV12-5,TRBJ2-1,CASGLVGEQFF,TGTGCTAGTGGTCTGGTGGGTGAGCAGTTCTTC
few,.,TRBV6-2/TRBV6-3,TRBJ2-4,CASRNTAGKNIQYF,TGTGCCAGCAGGAACACAGCAGGCAAAAACATTCAGTACTTC
many,TRBD1,TRBV5-1,TRBJ2-1,CASSLAATGGFNEQFF,TGCGCCAGCAGCTTGGCGGCGACAGGGGGTTTCAATGAGCAGTTCTTC
few,TRBD2,TRBV11-1,TRBJ2-1,CASSSRTSRGDEQFF,TGTGCCAGCAGCTCAAGGACTAGCAGGGGCGATGAGCAGTTCTTC
many,.,TRBV28,TRBJ2-3,CASSQPRGATDTQYF,TGTGCCAGCAGCCAACCCAGGGGGGCGACAGATACGCAGTATTTT
few,.,TRBV5-6,TRBJ2-1,CASSLLFNEQFF,TGTGCCAGCAGCTTGTTATTCAATGAGCAGTTCTTC
many,.,TRBV29-1,TRBJ2-2,CSFRGMNTGELFF,TGCAGCTTCAGGGGTATGAACACCGGGGAGCTGTTTTTT
many,.,TRBV5-1,TRBJ2-1,CASSRDSFTYNEQFF,TGCGCCAGCAGTCGAGACAGCTTTACCTACAATGAGCAGTTCTTC
many,.,TRBV10-3,TRBJ2-3,CATRGEYTQYF,TGTGCCACCAGAGGGGAGTATACGCAGTATTTT
many,.,TRBV30,TRBJ2-7,CAWSVTPGESYEQYF,TGTGCCTGGAGTGTAACCCCAGGGGAATCCTACGAGCAGTACTTC
many,TRBD1,TRBV20-1,TRBJ1-2,CSARKPTSGTGDGYTF,TGCAGTGCTAGAAAACCTACCTCCGGGACAGGGGATGGCTACACCTTC
.,.,TRBV18,TRBJ2-5,CASSPQGLPRETQYF,TGTGCCAGCTCACCACAGGGACTCCCTCGTGAGACCCAGTACTTC
many,.,TRBV29-1,TRBJ2-1,CSVEGQGLRNEQFF,TGCAGCGTCGAAGGGCAGGGATTGAGAAATGAGCAGTTCTTC
many,.,TRBV9,TRBJ2-5,CASSGGSWQETQYF,TGTGCCAGCAGCGGGGGGAGTTGGCAAGAGACCCAGTACTTC
few,.,TRBV6-2/TRBV6-3,TRBJ2-3,CASKTRWDTDTQYF,TGTGCCAGCAAAACTAGATGGGACACAGATACGCAGTATTTT
.,.,TRBV7-6,TRBJ2-1,CASSLQGASSYNEQFF,TGTGCCAGCAGCCTCCAGGGTGCTAGCTCCTACAATGAGCAGTTCTTC
.,.,TRBV18,TRBJ2-4,CASSPEGFWSKNIQYF,TGTGCCAGCTCACCGGAGGGATTCTGGTCCAAAAACATTCAGTACTTC
.,.,TRBV19,TRBJ2-2,CASSNLDREGTGELFF,TGTGCCAGTAGTAACCTCGACAGGGAGGGCACCGGGGAGCTGTTTTTT
.,.,TRBV9,TRBJ1-1,CASSVPQGSGTEAFF,TGTGCCAGCAGCGTACCTCAGGGGTCCGGCACTGAAGCTTTCTTT
few,TRBD2,TRBV3-1,TRBJ2-1,CASSRRAGGSYNEQFF,TGTGCCAGCAGCCGACGAGCGGGAGGGTCCTACAATGAGCAGTTCTTC
many,.,TRBV29-1,TRBJ2-6,CSVGPNSGANVLTF,TGCAGCGTGGGACCGAACTCTGGGGCCAACGTCCTGACTTTC
.,TRBD1,TRBV10-3,TRBJ2-1,CAISDQRTGGNEQFF,TGTGCCATCAGCGACCAAAGGACAGGGGGCAATGAGCAGTTCTTC
many,.,TRBV12-3/TRBV12-4,TRBJ2-2,CASIKQTFEGELFF,TGTGCCAGCATCAAACAGACTTTTGAGGGGGAGCTGTTTTTT
few,.,TRBV29-1,TRBJ1-4,CSVEWRPAAPANEKLFF,TGCAGCGTTGAATGGAGGCCGGCAGCTCCGGCTAATGAAAAACTGTTTTTT
many,TRBD2,TRBV12-3/TRBV12-4,TRBJ2-3,CASLTSGSSGTQYF,TGTGCCAGCCTGACTAGCGGGAGCTCCGGTACGCAGTATTTT
few,TRBD2,TRBV29-1,TRBJ2-7,CSVGRGEGEQYF,TGCAGCGTCGGCCGTGGGGAGGGGGAGCAGTACTTC
.,.,TRBV7-9,TRBJ2-1,CASSPLEGLDEQFF,TGTGCCAGCAGCCCACTGGAGGGCCTCGATGAGCAGTTCTTC
.,.,TRBV30,TRBJ2-1,CAWTGTPNNEQFF,TGTGCCTGGACTGGGACACCAAACAATGAGCAGTTCTTC
many,.,TRBV15,TRBJ1-5,CATSKLGANNQPQHF,TGTGCCACCAGCAAGTTAGGGGCCAACAATCAGCCCCAGCATTTT
many,TRBD2,TRBV28,TRBJ2-5,CASSVRGSGTQETQYF,TGTGCCAGCAGTGTGCGGGGTAGCGGGACCCAAGAGACCCAGTACTTC
.,.,TRBV4-2,TRBJ1-4,CASSQDKEGGASMITNEKLFF,TGTGCCAGCAGCCAAGATAAGGAGGGTGGGGCCTCGATGATAACTAATGAAAAACTGTTTTTT
few,.,TRBV10-3,TRBJ2-1,CAISDYSGPLGNEQFF,TGTGCCATCAGTGATTACTCGGGACCCCTCGGGAATGAGCAGTTCTTC
.,TRBD1,TRBV18,TRBJ2-7,CASSPPDRGSYEQYF,TGTGCCAGCTCACCACCGGACAGGGGCTCCTACGAGCAGTACTTC
.,.,TRBV5-1,TRBJ2-6,CASRLNGGSGANVLTF,TGCGCCAGCAGACTGAACGGGGGATCTGGGGCCAACGTCCTGACTTTC
.,TRBD2,TRBV5-1,TRBJ2-7,CASSPGRVAYEQYF,TGCGCCAGCAGCCCCGGGAGGGTGGCCTACGAGCAGTACTTC
many,TRBD1,TRBV7-8,TRBJ2-5,CASEDEQGVMETQYF,TGTGCCAGCGAGGATGAACAGGGGGTGATGGAGACCCAGTACTTC
many,.,TRBV12-3/TRBV12-4,TRBJ2-1,CASRSGLSKTYNEQFF,TGTGCCAGCAGATCCGGACTTTCCAAGACCTACAATGAGCAGTTCTTC
few,TRBD2,TRBV7-9,TRBJ2-2,CASSFAGGPGELFF,TGTGCCAGCAGCTTTGCGGGAGGGCCCGGGGAGCTGTTTTTT
many,TRBD2,TRBV7-9,TRBJ2-1,CASSPRTSGRLYNEQFF,TGTGCCAGCAGCCCTAGGACTAGCGGGAGGCTCTACAATGAGCAGTTCTTC
many,.,TRBV20-1,TRBJ2-7,CSARDHGLRRFLF,TGCAGTGCTAGAGATCATGGACTCCGGCGTTTTCTGTTC
.,.,TRBV25-1,TRBJ2-2,CASSEWGSGLSPNTGELFF,TGTGCCAGCAGTGAATGGGGGTCAGGATTATCGCCGAACACCGGGGAGCTGTTTTTT
few,TRBD1,TRBV28,TRBJ2-5,CASSFRTGGASSQETQYF,TGTGCCAGCAGTTTCCGGACAGGGGGCGCCTCGAGTCAAGAGACCCAGTACTTC
few,.,TRBV6-5,TRBJ1-2,CASSYSPTGNPNYGYTF,TGTGCCAGCAGTTACTCTCCCACAGGGAACCCTAACTATGGCTACACCTTC